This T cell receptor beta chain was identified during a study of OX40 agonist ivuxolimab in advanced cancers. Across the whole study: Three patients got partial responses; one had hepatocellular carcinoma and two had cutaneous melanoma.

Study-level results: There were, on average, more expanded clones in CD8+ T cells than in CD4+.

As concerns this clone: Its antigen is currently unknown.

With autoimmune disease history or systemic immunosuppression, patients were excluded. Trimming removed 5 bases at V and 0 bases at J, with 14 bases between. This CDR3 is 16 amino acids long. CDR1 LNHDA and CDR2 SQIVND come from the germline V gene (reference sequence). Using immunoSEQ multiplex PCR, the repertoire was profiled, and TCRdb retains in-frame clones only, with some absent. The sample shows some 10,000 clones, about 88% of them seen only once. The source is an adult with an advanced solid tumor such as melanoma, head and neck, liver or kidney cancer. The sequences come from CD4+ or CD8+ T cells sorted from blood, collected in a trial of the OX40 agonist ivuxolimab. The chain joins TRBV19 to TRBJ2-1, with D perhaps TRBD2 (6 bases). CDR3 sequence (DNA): TGTGCCAGTAGTGTCCTAGCGTTAAGCTCCTACAATGAGCAGTTCTTC. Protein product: CASSVLALSSYNEQFF.